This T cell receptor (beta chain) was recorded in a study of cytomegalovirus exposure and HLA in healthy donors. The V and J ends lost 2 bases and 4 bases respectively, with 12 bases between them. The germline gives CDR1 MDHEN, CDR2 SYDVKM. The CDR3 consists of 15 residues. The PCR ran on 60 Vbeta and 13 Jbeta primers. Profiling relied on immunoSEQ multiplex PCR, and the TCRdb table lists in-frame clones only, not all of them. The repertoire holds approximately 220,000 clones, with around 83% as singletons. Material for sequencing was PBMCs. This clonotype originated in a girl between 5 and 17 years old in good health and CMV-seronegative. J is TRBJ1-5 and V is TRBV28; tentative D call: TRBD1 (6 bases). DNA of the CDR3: TGTGCCAGCAGTTTAGGGGGCCTCGGGAATCAGCCCCAGCATTTT. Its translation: CASSLGGLGNQPQHF. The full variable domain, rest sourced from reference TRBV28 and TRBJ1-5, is DVKVTQSSRYLVKRTGEKVFLECVQDMDHENMFWYRQDPGLGLRLIYFSYDVKMKEKGDIPEGYSVSREKKERFSLILESASTNQTSMYLCASSLGGLGNQPQHFGDGTRLSIL.